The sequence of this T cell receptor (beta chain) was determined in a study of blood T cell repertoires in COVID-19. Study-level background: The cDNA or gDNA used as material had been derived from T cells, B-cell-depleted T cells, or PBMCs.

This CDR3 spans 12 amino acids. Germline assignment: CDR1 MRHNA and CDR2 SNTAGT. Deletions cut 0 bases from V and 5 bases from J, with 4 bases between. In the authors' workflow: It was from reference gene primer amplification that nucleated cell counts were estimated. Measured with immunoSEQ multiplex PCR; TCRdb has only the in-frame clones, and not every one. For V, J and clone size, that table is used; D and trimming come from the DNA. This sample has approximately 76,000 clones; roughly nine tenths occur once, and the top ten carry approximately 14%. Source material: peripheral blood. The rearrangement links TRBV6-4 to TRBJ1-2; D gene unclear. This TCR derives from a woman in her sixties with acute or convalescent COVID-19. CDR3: CASSDSSYGYTF. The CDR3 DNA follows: TGTGCCAGCAGTGACTCGAGTTATGGCTACACCTTC.